The present TCR beta chain was sequenced within a study of blood T cells in healthy people across ages. Of note for this clonotype: At one of its ends the junction is not consistent with the germline gene, which may arise from a read error.

Using a J-beta primer mix together with a sample-barcoded 5' primer, a second PCR was run for 7 to 11 cycles. From the 5' RACE reads, TCRdb called clonotypes with MiXCR, one entry per CDR3 protein. The sample has hundreds of thousands of distinct CDR3 sequences; about 32% are singletons. Each donor was a healthy Caucasian individual from Russia, aged roughly 6 to 90. Germline V gene sequence: CDR1 MNHNS, CDR2 SASEGT. CDR3 length equals 15 residues. This clonotype was sampled from a woman aged 80 or over in good health. Sequencing was performed on blood. The V call is TRBV6-1, the J call TRBJ1-2, with D tentatively TRBD1 (5 bases). CDR3 in DNA: TGTGCCAGCAGTGAACGGGGCAGGGAAAACTGTGGCTACACCTTC. Protein sequence: CASSERGRENCGYTF.